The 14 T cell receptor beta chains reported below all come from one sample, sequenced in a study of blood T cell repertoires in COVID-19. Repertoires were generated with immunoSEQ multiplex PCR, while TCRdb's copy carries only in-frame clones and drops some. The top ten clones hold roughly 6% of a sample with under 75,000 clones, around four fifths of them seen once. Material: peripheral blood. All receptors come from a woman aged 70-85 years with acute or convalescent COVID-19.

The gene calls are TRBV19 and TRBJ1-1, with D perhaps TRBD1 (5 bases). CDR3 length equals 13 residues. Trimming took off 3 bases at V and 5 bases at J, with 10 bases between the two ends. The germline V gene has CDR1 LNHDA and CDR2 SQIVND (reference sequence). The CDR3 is CASSIDPGTEAFF. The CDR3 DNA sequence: TGTGCCAGTAGTATTGACCCAGGGACTGAAGCTTTCTTT.

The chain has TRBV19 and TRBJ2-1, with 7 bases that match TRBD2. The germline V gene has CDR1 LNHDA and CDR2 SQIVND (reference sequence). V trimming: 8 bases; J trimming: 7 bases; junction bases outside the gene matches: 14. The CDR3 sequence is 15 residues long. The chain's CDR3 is CASAAGFPAGNEQFF. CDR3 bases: TGTGCCAGTGCCGCGGGATTCCCAGCGGGAAATGAGCAGTTCTTC.

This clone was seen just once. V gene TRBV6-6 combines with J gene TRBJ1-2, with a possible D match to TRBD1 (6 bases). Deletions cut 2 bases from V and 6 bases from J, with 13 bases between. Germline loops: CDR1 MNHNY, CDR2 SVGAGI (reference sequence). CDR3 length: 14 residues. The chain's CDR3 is CASSYGGPRDGYTF. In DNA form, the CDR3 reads TGTGCCAGCAGTTACGGGGGCCCTAGGGATGGCTACACCTTC.

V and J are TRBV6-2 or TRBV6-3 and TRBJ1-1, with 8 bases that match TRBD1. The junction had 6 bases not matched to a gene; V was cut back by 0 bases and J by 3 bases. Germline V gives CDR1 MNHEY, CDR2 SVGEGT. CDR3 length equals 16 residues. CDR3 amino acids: CASSYSTGAHYTEAFF. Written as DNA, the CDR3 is TGTGCCAGCAGTTACTCGACAGGGGCTCATTACACTGAAGCTTTCTTT.

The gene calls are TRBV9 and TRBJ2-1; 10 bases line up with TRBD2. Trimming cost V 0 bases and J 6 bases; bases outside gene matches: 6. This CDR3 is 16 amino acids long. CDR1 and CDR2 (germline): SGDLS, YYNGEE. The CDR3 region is CASSVVSGGAPNEQFF. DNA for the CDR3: TGTGCCAGCAGCGTAGTGAGCGGGGGGGCACCCAATGAGCAGTTCTTC.

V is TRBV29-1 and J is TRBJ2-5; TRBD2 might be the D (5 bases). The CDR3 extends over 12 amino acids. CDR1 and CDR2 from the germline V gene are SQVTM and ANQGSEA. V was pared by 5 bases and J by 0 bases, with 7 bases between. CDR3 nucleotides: TGCAGCGTTACGGGGAACCAAGAGACCCAGTACTTC. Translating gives CSVTGNQETQYF.

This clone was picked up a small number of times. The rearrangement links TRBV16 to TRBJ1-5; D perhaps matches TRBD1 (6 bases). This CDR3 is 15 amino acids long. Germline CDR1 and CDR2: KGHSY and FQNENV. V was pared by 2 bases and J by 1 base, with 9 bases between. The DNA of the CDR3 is TGTGCCAGCAGCCAAACAGGGATGAGCAATCAGCCCCAGCATTTT. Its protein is CASSQTGMSNQPQHF.

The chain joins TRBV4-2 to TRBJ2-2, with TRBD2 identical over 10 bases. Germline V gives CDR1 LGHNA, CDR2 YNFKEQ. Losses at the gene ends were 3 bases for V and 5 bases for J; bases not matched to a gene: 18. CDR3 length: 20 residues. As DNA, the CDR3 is TGTGCCAGCAGCCACACTCCGGGGGATGCTAGCGGGAGATATACCGGGGAGCTGTTTTTT. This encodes CASSHTPGDASGRYTGELFF.

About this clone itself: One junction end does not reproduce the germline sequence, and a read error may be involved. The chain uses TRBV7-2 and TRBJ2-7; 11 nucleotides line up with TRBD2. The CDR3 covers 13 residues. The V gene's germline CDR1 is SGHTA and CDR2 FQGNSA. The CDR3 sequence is CASSSTPGLAGGF. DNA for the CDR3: TGTGCCAGCAGCTCGACACCGGGGCTAGCGGGGGGATTC.

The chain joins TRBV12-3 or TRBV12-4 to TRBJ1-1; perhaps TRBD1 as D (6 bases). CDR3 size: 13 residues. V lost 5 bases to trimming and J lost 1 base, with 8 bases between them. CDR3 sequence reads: CASSLRGNTEAFF. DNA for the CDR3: TGTGCCAGCAGTCTCAGGGGGAACACTGAAGCTTTCTTT.

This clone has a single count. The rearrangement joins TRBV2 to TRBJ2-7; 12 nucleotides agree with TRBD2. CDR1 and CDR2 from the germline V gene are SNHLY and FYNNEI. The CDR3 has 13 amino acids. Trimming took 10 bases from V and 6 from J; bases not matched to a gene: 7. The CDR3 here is CAKETSGGGEQYF. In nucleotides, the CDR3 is TGTGCCAAAGAGACTAGCGGGGGCGGCGAGCAGTACTTC.

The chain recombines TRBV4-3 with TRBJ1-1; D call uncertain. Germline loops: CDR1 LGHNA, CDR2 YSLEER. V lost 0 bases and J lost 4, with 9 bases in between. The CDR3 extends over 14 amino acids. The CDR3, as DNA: TGCGCCAGCAGCCAAGATCTGGCGGGCACTGAAGCTTTCTTT. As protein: CASSQDLAGTEAFF.

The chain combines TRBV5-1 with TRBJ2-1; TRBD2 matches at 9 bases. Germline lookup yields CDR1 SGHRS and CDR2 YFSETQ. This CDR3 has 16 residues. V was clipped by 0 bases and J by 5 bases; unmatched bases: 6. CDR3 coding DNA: TGCGCCAGCAGCTTGGGGGGGACTAGCCTCGACAATGAGCAGTTCTTC. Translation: CASSLGGTSLDNEQFF. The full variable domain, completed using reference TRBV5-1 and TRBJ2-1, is KAGVTQTPRYLIKTRGQQVTLSCSPISGHRSVSWYQQTPGQGLQFLFEYFSETQRNKGNFPGRFSGRQFSNSRSEMNVSTLELGDSALYLCASSLGGTSLDNEQFFGPGTRLTVL.

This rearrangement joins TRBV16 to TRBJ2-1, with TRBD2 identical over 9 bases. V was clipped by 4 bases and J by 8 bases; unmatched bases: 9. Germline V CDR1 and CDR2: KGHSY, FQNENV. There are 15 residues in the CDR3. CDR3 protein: CASSLERGVRDEQFF. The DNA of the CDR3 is TGTGCCAGCAGCCTTGAGCGGGGGGTGAGGGATGAGCAGTTCTTC.